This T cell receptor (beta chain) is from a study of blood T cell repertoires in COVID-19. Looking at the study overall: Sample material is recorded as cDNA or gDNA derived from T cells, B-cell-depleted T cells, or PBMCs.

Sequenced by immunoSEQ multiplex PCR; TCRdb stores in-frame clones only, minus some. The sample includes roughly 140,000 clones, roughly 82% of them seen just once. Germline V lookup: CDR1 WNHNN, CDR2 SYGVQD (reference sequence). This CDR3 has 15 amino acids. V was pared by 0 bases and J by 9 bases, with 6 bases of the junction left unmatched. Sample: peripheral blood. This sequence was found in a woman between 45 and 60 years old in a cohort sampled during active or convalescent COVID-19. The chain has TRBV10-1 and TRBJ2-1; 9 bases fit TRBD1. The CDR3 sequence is CASSESGDRVAEQFF. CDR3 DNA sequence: TGCGCCAGCAGTGAGTCAGGGGACAGGGTTGCTGAGCAGTTCTTC.